This T cell receptor (beta chain) was documented in a study of T-cell memory formation after mild COVID-19. As for the study in general: TCR clusters were largely donor specific.

Using constant-segment primers, 5'RACE produced TCR alpha and TCR beta cDNA libraries carrying sample barcodes and UMIs. TCRdb recomputed calls from the 5' RACE reads with MiXCR, one row per CDR3 protein. This table has about 350,000 distinct CDR3 sequences, about 13% appearing once. Germline loops: CDR1 DFQATT, CDR2 SNEGSKA (reference sequence). CDR3 length: 14 amino acids. Trimming removed 1 base from V and 6 bases from J; junction bases left unmatched: 7. Sequenced material: PBMCs or a T cell subset sorted from them (not recorded which). This sequence joins TRBV20-1 and TRBJ2-3, with 7 bases that match TRBD2. The receptor was derived from a man aged 18 to 30 who had mild COVID-19 (a few samples of this study predate the infection). Cell type and time point are not known. CDR3 residues: CSARAWDYQDTQYF. Written as DNA, the CDR3 is TGCAGTGCTAGAGCCTGGGACTACCAGGATACGCAGTATTTT.